Below are 12 T cell receptor beta chains sequenced from a single sample in a study of cytomegalovirus exposure and HLA in healthy donors. Profiling relied on immunoSEQ multiplex PCR, and the TCRdb table lists in-frame clones only, not all of them. The sample lists some 230,000 clones; around 90% were seen once. Sequencing input: PBMCs. The receptors stem from a young woman in good health and CMV-seronegative.

This chain joins TRBV5-1 and TRBJ2-3, with D possibly matching TRBD2 (6 bases). Germline values: CDR1 SGHRS, CDR2 YFSETQ. V lost 6 bases, J lost 1 base, and 18 bases lay in between. The CDR3 contains 16 residues. The CDR3 protein is CASNAGGMAGTDTQYF. CDR3 bases: TGCGCCAGCAACGCCGGCGGGATGGCGGGCACAGATACGCAGTATTTT.

This clone has a handful of counts. This CDR3 reads CASSFGSSYEQYF. The DNA of the CDR3 is TGCGCCAGCAGCTTCGGGAGCTCCTACGAGCAGTACTTC. This chain links TRBV5-1 with TRBJ2-7, with D maybe TRBD2 (6 bases). Deletions cut 2 bases from V and 0 bases from J, with 6 bases between. Looked up from germline, CDR1 is SGHRS and CDR2 is YFSETQ. This CDR3 spans 13 amino acids.

This clone appeared a single time. The CDR3 here is CASSLATGDTEAFF. Here the CDR3 DNA reads TGTGCCAGCAGTTTAGCGACAGGGGACACTGAAGCTTTCTTT. The chain couples TRBV27 to TRBJ1-1; 8 bases fit TRBD1. The CDR3 extends over 14 amino acids. Trimming cost V 2 bases and J 3 bases; bases outside gene matches: 2. Germline lookup yields CDR1 MNHEY and CDR2 SMNVEV (reference sequence).

The genes are TRBV5-4 and TRBJ2-3; 14 bases align to TRBD2. This CDR3 contains 17 residues. CDR1 is SGHNT, CDR2 YYREEE, per germline (reference sequence). V was clipped by 2 bases and J by 1 base; unmatched bases: 3. CDR3 residues: CASSFPGLAGGTDTQYF. The CDR3 nucleotides are TGTGCCAGCAGCTTCCCGGGACTAGCGGGAGGCACAGATACGCAGTATTTT.

The CDR3 DNA reads as TGTGCCAGCAGTGCCGGGGCAGGGGGTATCTACGAGCAGTACTTC. Its protein product is CASSAGAGGIYEQYF. This chain connects TRBV6-5 to TRBJ2-7, with 7 nucleotides matching TRBD1. Germline V gene lookup returns CDR1 MNHEY and CDR2 SVGAGI. The junction had 10 bases not matched to a gene; V was cut back by 5 bases and J by 3 bases. CDR3 length equals 15 residues.

The rearrangement links TRBV5-1 to TRBJ1-1; D is undetermined. This CDR3 spans 15 amino acids. V lost 2 bases and J 5 bases, leaving 16 bases between the germline ends. Looked up from germline, CDR1 is SGHRS and CDR2 is YFSETQ. The CDR3 spells CASSLMTGSGTEAFF. In nucleotides, the CDR3 is TGCGCCAGCAGCTTAATGACGGGGAGCGGTACTGAAGCTTTCTTT.

As regards this clone: At one of its ends the junction is not consistent with the germline gene, which may arise from a read error. This sequence joins TRBV28 and TRBJ2-6; D perhaps matches TRBD2 (6 bases). Germline V gene data show CDR1 as MDHEN and CDR2 as SYDVKM. The CDR3 has 16 amino acids. The CDR3 coding sequence is TGTGCAAGCAAGGGACTTAGATTGTCTGGGGCCAACGTCCTGACTTTC. This sequence encodes CASKGLRLSGANVLTF.

This chain uses TRBV7-8 with TRBJ1-1; D is possibly TRBD1 (5 bases). Trimming took 1 base from V and 6 from J, leaving 15 bases between them. Germline assignment: CDR1 SGHVS and CDR2 FQNEAQ. CDR3 length equals 15 residues. DNA for the CDR3: TGTGCCAGCAGCTTAGGGGGCCAAATCTCGGCTGAAGCTTTCTTT. This encodes CASSLGGQISAEAFF.

The chain employs TRBV19 and TRBJ1-1; 8 bases line up with TRBD1. Trimming took 3 bases from V and 4 from J; bases not matched to a gene: 13. The CDR3 runs to 17 residues. Germline CDR1 reads LNHDA; CDR2 reads SQIVND (reference sequence). CDR3 bases: TGTGCCAGTAGTATGATAGGGAGGGGAGACAGGGGCACTGAAGCTTTCTTT. Translating it yields CASSMIGRGDRGTEAFF.

This clone was recorded once. V and J are TRBV28 and TRBJ1-2, with TRBD1 identical over 9 bases. After removal of 8 bases from V and 5 bases from J, the junction contained 9 bases not matched to a gene. The length of the CDR3 is 14 residues. The germline V gene encodes CDR1 MDHEN and CDR2 SYDVKM. CDR3 nucleotides: TGTGCCAGCTTAGACGGACAGGGGTCTTATGGCTACACCTTC. Its translation is CASLDGQGSYGYTF.

This clone was observed a single time. The rearrangement joins TRBV2 to TRBJ2-1; possibly TRBD1 for D (5 bases). The CDR3 is 14 residues long. From germline, CDR1 is SNHLY and CDR2 FYNNEI. With 4 bases removed from V and 8 bases from J, the gap between germline ends came to 15 bases. The CDR3 DNA is TGTGCCAGCAGTGTTCAGGGATTAGCAGATGAGCAGTTCTTC. It encodes CASSVQGLADEQFF.

The chain combines TRBV5-8 with TRBJ2-1, with 9 nucleotides matching TRBD1. The ends lost 3 bases at V and 4 bases at J; junction bases unmatched: 5. CDR1 is SGHTS, CDR2 YDEGEE, per germline. CDR3 length: 15 amino acids. CDR3 DNA: TGTGCCAGCAGCTCAAGGACAGGGGTTTACAATGAGCAGTTCTTC. Its protein is CASSSRTGVYNEQFF.